A single sample is the source of the 13 T cell receptor beta chains below, sequenced in a study of shared clonotypes between healthy human individuals. TCRdb keeps only in-frame clones here, not all; method: immunoSEQ multiplex PCR. Found here are a few million clones, more than 90% of them singletons; the top ten hold approximately 0.13%. Sequenced: naive CD4+ T cells sorted from blood. Documented subset: CD45RA+ positively selected. The receptors here all came from a man between 18 and 29 years old in good health.

This chain links TRBV28 with TRBJ1-2, with D possibly being TRBD1 (6 bases). The CDR3 contains 13 residues. V lost 5 bases and J lost 3, with 10 bases in between. CDR1 is MDHEN, CDR2 SYDVKM, per germline. CDR3: CASSPRGYYGYTF. The DNA for the CDR3 is TGTGCCAGCAGTCCGAGGGGGTACTATGGCTACACCTTC.

The gene calls are TRBV5-1 and TRBJ2-5; D may be TRBD1 (5 bases). The CDR3 runs 15 residues. Germline V gene sequence: CDR1 SGHRS, CDR2 YFSETQ. V was trimmed by 0 bases and J by 5 bases, leaving 14 bases between them. The CDR3 reads CASSLARQIGETQYF. The CDR3 DNA reads as TGCGCCAGCAGCTTGGCCAGACAGATTGGGGAGACCCAGTACTTC.

The chain couples TRBV7-2 to TRBJ2-7; 11 nucleotides match TRBD2. This CDR3 is built from 17 residues. Per the germline V gene, CDR1 is SGHTA and CDR2 is FQGNSA. With 4 bases clipped from V and 0 bases from J, the junction kept 8 bases outside the gene matches. The CDR3 nucleotides read TGTGCCAGCAGCTCCCATAGCGGGAGGGCCCCCTCCTACGAGCAGTACTTC. This sequence encodes CASSSHSGRAPSYEQYF.

This chain connects TRBV6-1 to TRBJ1-4, with 11 positions matching TRBD1. In germline, CDR1 is MNHNS, CDR2 SASEGT. The J segment lost 7 bases and the V segment lost 2 bases, leaving 6 bases of the junction unmatched. There are 16 residues in the CDR3. For the CDR3, the DNA is TGTGCCAGCAGTGAACGGGGACAGGGGGTTTTTGAAAAACTGTTTTTT. Protein sequence: CASSERGQGVFEKLFF.

The chain is built from TRBV4-1 and TRBJ2-7, with D unclear. The germline gives CDR1 MGHRA, CDR2 YSYEKL. V was shortened by 2 bases and J by 1 base, with 15 bases between the two germline ends. This CDR3 is built from 16 residues. The CDR3 is CASSQSQHVGSYEQYF. CDR3 nucleotides: TGCGCCAGCAGCCAATCGCAGCACGTGGGATCCTACGAGCAGTACTTC.

V is TRBV5-6 and J is TRBJ2-1; the match to TRBD2 covers 8 bases. The V gene end was trimmed by 2 bases and the J gene end by 5 bases; junction bases not matched to a gene: 6. Germline V gene sequence: CDR1 SGHDT, CDR2 YYEEEE. The CDR3 extends over 15 amino acids. CDR3: CASSFQAGVNNEQFF. CDR3 sequence (DNA): TGTGCCAGCAGCTTCCAAGCGGGGGTCAACAATGAGCAGTTCTTC.

The J gene is TRBJ1-4, the V gene TRBV10-2; D gene ambiguous. There are 16 residues in the CDR3. The V gene's germline CDR1 is WSHSY and CDR2 SAAADI. V lost 6 bases and J 3 bases, leaving 17 bases between the germline ends. The CDR3 spells CASSRTKTEPNEKLFF. Written as DNA, the CDR3 is TGCGCCAGCAGCCGGACCAAGACGGAACCTAATGAAAAACTGTTTTTT.

This clone was seen only once. The rearrangement links TRBV4-3 to TRBJ1-3; TRBD1 aligns across 8 bases. From germline, CDR1 is LGHNA and CDR2 YSLEER. This CDR3 is 15 amino acids long. Trimming cost V 3 bases and J 4 bases; bases outside gene matches: 5. The CDR3 DNA reads TGCGCCAGCAGCCAGGGCACAGGGGGAGGAAACACCATATATTTT. This gives the protein CASSQGTGGGNTIYF.

This clone has only one observation. The V call is TRBV5-4, the J call TRBJ2-5, with D tentatively TRBD1 or TRBD2 (6 bases each). CDR3 size: 16 residues. Germline CDR1 reads SGHNT; CDR2 reads YYREEE (reference sequence). The V end lost 2 bases, the J end lost 4 bases, and 18 bases lay between the germline ends. CDR3 bases: TGTGCCAGCAGCTTACGGCTAGGGGGGAGCGGAGAGACCCAGTACTTC. Its protein is CASSLRLGGSGETQYF.

The count of this clone is one. V is TRBV6-1 and J is TRBJ2-3; 12 bases agree with TRBD2. J lost 5 bases, V lost 10 bases, and 7 bases had no gene match. CDR1 MNHNS and CDR2 SASEGT come from the germline V gene. This CDR3 spans 14 amino acids. The CDR3 nucleotides are TGTGCCATGACTAGCGGGGGCCTGGGAGATACGCAGTATTTT. It encodes CAMTSGGLGDTQYF.

The J gene is TRBJ1-1, the V gene TRBV13; maybe TRBD1 (5 bases). The germline V gene encodes CDR1 PRHDT and CDR2 FYEKMQ (reference sequence). V was trimmed by 5 bases and J by 1 base, leaving 11 bases between them. This CDR3 contains 14 residues. The chain's CDR3 is CASSAADRNTEAFF. CDR3 coding DNA: TGTGCCAGCAGCGCAGCCGACAGGAACACTGAAGCTTTCTTT.

Only one count was recorded for this clone. This rearrangement joins TRBV19 to TRBJ2-5; 7 nucleotides line up with TRBD1. Looked up from germline, CDR1 is LNHDA and CDR2 is SQIVND (reference sequence). This CDR3 is built from 14 residues. The V gene end was trimmed by 1 base and the J gene end by 7 bases; junction bases not matched to a gene: 6. The CDR3, as DNA: TGTGCCAGTAGTATAGGGACAGGCCGGGGGACCCAGTACTTC. Its protein is CASSIGTGRGTQYF.

The V gene is TRBV27, the J gene TRBJ1-2; 7 nucleotides match TRBD1. Germline V gene sequence: CDR1 MNHEY, CDR2 SMNVEV (reference sequence). This CDR3 comprises 15 residues. V gave up 5 bases and J gave up 3 bases; unmatched junction bases: 9. CDR3 bases: TGTGCCAGCAGTCAGTCCGACAGGGACGACTATGGCTACACCTTC. Protein sequence: CASSQSDRDDYGYTF.